These T cell receptor beta chains were read from a single sample in a study of radiotherapy plus CTLA-4 blockade in lung cancer. Sequencing was performed with immunoSEQ multiplex PCR; in TCRdb, only in-frame clones are kept and a portion is missing. This sample yields roughly 66,000 clones, of which approximately 80% are seen a single time; less than 5% belongs to the top ten. The sequenced sample was peripheral blood, obtained from a patient treated with radiotherapy plus ipilimumab. These receptors originate from a human donor with non-small cell lung cancer who had a partial response to radiotherapy plus ipilimumab. CDR3s include the opening cysteine and the closing phenylalanine or tryptophan.

TRBV7-9	TRBJ2-2	CASSSGTASTGELFF
TRBV6-1	TRBJ2-7	CASSVGYTYEQYF
TRBV9	TRBJ2-6	CASSVAHSGANVLTF
TRBV11-2	TRBJ1-1	CASSLAGNGYGEAFF
TRBV4-2	TRBJ2-7	CASSPSGTGSYEQYF
TRBV13	TRBJ2-7	CASSPPGLTYEQYF
TRBV6-1	TRBJ2-7	CASSELPGTYEQYF
TRBV29-1	TRBJ2-5	CSVEVQGASETQYF
TRBV18	TRBJ1-1	CASSGQANTEAFF
TRBV28	TRBJ2-7	CASRSALYEQYF
TRBV29-1	TRBJ2-6	CSGRETGANVLTF
TRBV19	TRBJ2-7	CASSPGTSQNEQYF
TRBV2	TRBJ1-1	CASSEDEARTEAFF
TRBV7-6	TRBJ1-6	CASSLSGGGVSPLHF
TRBV16	TRBJ1-1	CASSRTGPTEAFF
TRBV5-5	TRBJ2-7	CASSQAGAPSGNEQYF
TRBV29-1	TRBJ2-5	CSAEGSGRRGTQYF
TRBV11-2	TRBJ2-4	CASRAGGGADKNIQYF
TRBV27	TRBJ1-5	CATQPARTGGNQPQHF
TRBV27	TRBJ1-5	CAPSWGRGPYSNQPQHF
TRBV29-1	TRBJ1-1	CSVSDPGRRTEAFF
TRBV7-9	TRBJ2-3	CASSKREGTDTQYF
TRBV18	TRBJ2-7	CASSPNSGQPYEQYF
TRBV10-1	TRBJ1-5	CASSGGTPYSNQPQHF
TRBV11-2	TRBJ2-5	CASSSGQRSQETQYF
TRBV6-6	TRBJ1-4	CASSPTGATNEKLFF
TRBV14	TRBJ2-7	CASSQDRRRVLGRSSYEQYF
TRBV10-2	TRBJ2-7	CASSAGDRAYEQYF
TRBV6-1	TRBJ2-4	CASSVASGGFSSNIQYF